Below, 13 T cell receptor beta chains from the same sample are listed, as sequenced in a study of blood T cell repertoires in COVID-19. Only in-frame clones appear in the TCRdb table, and some are missing; sequencing was by immunoSEQ multiplex PCR. The data contain about 250,000 clones, under 90% of them singletons. Sequencing input: PBMCs or T cells enriched from blood (not recorded which). These receptors were obtained from a man in his forties or fifties who had recovered from COVID-19.

This clone has just one count. Its ends do not fully match the called genes, so a read error is possible. The chain has TRBV7-7 and TRBJ1-2; D perhaps matches TRBD1 (6 bases). From germline, CDR1 is SSHAT and CDR2 FNYEAQ (reference sequence). This CDR3 contains 15 residues. CDR3 sequence reads: CASSYRDIGNYGYTF. The CDR3 nucleotides are TGTGCTAGCAGCTACCGGGACATTGGGAACTATGGCTACACCTTC.

The V call is TRBV18, the J call TRBJ1-4, with D possibly being TRBD1 (5 bases). Per the germline V gene, CDR1 is KGHSH and CDR2 is LQKENI. The CDR3 is made up of 15 amino acids. The V end lost 3 bases, the J end lost 5 bases, and 13 bases lay between the germline ends. CDR3 bases: TGTGCCAGCTCACCCAACCGGGACTCAAATGAAAAACTGTTTTTT. It yields the protein CASSPNRDSNEKLFF.

This chain connects TRBV4-2 to TRBJ2-2; the D gene is possibly TRBD1 (6 bases). CDR1 and CDR2 from the germline V gene are LGHNA and YNFKEQ. V was pared by 1 base and J by 4 bases, with 13 bases between. The CDR3 is 16 residues long. CDR3 in DNA: TGTGCCAGCAGCCAAGTTCTACAGGGTCCCACCGGGGAGCTGTTTTTT. This codes for CASSQVLQGPTGELFF.

Points on this clone: Additional DNA sequences in this sample encode the identical CDR3. The V and J genes are TRBV20-1 and TRBJ2-7, with TRBD2 matching over 8 bases. Trimming took 3 bases from V and 0 from J; bases not matched to a gene: 4. The CDR3 length is 14 residues. CDR1 is DFQATT and CDR2 is SNEGSKA in the germline V gene (reference sequence). In nucleotides, the CDR3 is TGCAGTGCTAGTCGGCTAGCGGGCTCCTACGAGCAGTACTTC. Encoded protein: CSASRLAGSYEQYF.

This clone appeared a single time. The chain recombines TRBV7-9 with TRBJ1-1, with D possibly TRBD1 on 6 matching bases. Germline V gene lookup returns CDR1 SEHNR and CDR2 FQNEAQ (reference sequence). Trimming took 3 bases from V and 0 from J, leaving 11 bases between them. This CDR3 has 15 amino acids. DNA of the CDR3: TGTGCCAGCAGCTTCGGACAGAGAATGAACACTGAAGCTTTCTTT. Amino acid sequence: CASSFGQRMNTEAFF.

This sequence joins TRBV10-1 and TRBJ2-1, with D unclear. V was cut by 0 bases and J by 1 base, with 16 bases left in between. From germline, CDR1 is WNHNN and CDR2 SYGVQD (reference sequence). The CDR3 runs to 18 residues. The chain's CDR3 is CASSESIPPTYSYNEQFF. The CDR3, as DNA: TGCGCCAGCAGTGAGTCGATTCCCCCTACTTATTCCTACAATGAGCAGTTCTTC.

V usage is TRBV7-8 and J usage is TRBJ1-2; perhaps TRBD1 as D (6 bases). The length of the CDR3 is 14 residues. V lost 5 bases and J 4 bases, leaving 14 bases between the germline ends. Germline loops: CDR1 SGHVS, CDR2 FQNEAQ. CDR3 coding DNA: TGTGCCAGCAGCCCACTCAGGGGCGGCTATGGCTACACCTTC. Translated: CASSPLRGGYGYTF.

The chain combines TRBV5-1 with TRBJ2-7; possible D gene TRBD2, 6 bases. Germline values: CDR1 SGHRS, CDR2 YFSETQ. The V and J ends lost 0 bases and 2 bases respectively, with 12 bases between them. There are 15 residues in the CDR3. CDR3 sequence (DNA): TGCGCCAGCAGCTTGGATCCGGGACTTCCCTACGAGCAGTACTTC. Its protein product is CASSLDPGLPYEQYF.

This clone has only one observation. The chain joins TRBV5-1 to TRBJ1-5; no firm D call. The CDR3 totals 14 residues. V was pared by 0 bases and J by 2 bases, with 6 bases between. CDR1 is SGHRS, CDR2 YFSETQ, per germline. The CDR3 protein is CASSLEEGNQPQHF. CDR3 nucleotide sequence: TGCGCCAGCAGCTTGGAGGAGGGCAATCAGCCCCAGCATTTT.

Written as DNA, the CDR3 is TGTGCCTGGAGTCGCCAGGGGAATCAGCCCCAGCATTTT. Protein: CAWSRQGNQPQHF. This chain connects TRBV30 to TRBJ1-5, with a weak D call TRBD1 (6 bases). In germline, CDR1 is GTSNPN, CDR2 SVGIG (reference sequence). The V end was cut by 2 bases, the J end by 4 bases, with 9 bases between. The CDR3 runs 13 residues.

In its sample, this clone was seen once. This chain links TRBV3-1 (or the pseudogene TRBV3-2) with TRBJ2-1; 8 bases are a match to TRBD1. From germline, CDR1 is LGHDT and CDR2 YNNKEL (reference sequence). The CDR3 is 16 amino acids. V lost 4 bases, J lost 1 base, and 6 bases stayed unmatched. This CDR3 is CASSRWTGRSYNEQFF. The CDR3, as DNA: TGTGCCAGCAGCCGTTGGACAGGGCGGTCCTACAATGAGCAGTTCTTC.

The V and J genes are TRBV4-3 and TRBJ2-1; 9 bases fit TRBD2. With 3 bases clipped from V and 4 bases from J, the junction kept 1 base outside the gene matches. The CDR3 consists of 14 residues. CDR1 is LGHNA and CDR2 is YSLEER in the germline V gene. Written as DNA, the CDR3 is TGCGCCAGCAGCCACGGACTAGCGTACAATGAGCAGTTCTTC. This sequence encodes CASSHGLAYNEQFF.

The rearrangement links TRBV11-3 to TRBJ2-7; a weak D match, TRBD1 (7 bases). The V end was cut by 1 base, the J end by 6 bases, with 16 bases between. CDR1 and CDR2 from the germline V gene are SGHNT and YENEEA. CDR3 length: 15 residues. CDR3 nucleotide sequence: TGTGCCAGCAGCTTAGGCGGGACAGTCTCGGGCGAGCAGTACTTC. Translated: CASSLGGTVSGEQYF.